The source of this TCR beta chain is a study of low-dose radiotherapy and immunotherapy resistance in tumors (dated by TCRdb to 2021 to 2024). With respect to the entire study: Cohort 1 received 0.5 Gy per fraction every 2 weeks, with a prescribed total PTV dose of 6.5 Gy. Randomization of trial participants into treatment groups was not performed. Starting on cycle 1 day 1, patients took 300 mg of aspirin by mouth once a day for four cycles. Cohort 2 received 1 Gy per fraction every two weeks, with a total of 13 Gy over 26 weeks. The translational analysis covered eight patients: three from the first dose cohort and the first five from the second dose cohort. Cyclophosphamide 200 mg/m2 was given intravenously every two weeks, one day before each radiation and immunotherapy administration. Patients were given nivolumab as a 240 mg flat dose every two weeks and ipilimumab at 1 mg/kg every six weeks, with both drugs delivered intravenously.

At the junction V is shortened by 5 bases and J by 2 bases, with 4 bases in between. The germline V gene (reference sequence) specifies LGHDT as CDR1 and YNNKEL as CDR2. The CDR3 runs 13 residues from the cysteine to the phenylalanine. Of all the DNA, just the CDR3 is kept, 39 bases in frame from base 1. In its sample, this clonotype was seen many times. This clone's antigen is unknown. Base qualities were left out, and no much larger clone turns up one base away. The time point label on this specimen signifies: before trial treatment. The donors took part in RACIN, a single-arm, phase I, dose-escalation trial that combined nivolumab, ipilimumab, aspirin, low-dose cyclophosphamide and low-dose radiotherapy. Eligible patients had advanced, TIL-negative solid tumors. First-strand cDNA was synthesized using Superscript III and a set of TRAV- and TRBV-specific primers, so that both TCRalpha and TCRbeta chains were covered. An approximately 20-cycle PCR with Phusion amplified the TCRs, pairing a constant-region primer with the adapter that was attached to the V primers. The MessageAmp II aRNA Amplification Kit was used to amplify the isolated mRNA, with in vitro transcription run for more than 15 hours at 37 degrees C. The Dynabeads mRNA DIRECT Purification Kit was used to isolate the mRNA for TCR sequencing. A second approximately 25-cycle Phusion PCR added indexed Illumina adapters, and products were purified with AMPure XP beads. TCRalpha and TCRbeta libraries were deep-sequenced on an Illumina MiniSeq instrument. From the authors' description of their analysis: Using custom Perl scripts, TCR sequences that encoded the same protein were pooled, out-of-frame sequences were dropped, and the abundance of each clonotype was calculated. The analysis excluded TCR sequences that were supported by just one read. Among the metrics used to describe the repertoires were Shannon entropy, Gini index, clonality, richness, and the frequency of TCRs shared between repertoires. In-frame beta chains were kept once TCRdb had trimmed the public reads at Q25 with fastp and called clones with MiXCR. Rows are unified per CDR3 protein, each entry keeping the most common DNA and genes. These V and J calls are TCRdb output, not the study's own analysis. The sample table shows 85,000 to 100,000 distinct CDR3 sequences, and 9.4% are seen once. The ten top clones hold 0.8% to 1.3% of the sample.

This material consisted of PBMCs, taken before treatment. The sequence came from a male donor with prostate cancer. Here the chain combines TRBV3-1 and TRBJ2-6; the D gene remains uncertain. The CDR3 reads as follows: CASSVTGANVLTF. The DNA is TGTGCCAGCAGCGTGACTGGGGCCAACGTCCTGACTTTC.